What follows is one T cell receptor (beta chain) and its context. This sample was included in a study of control samples from healthy donors and cancer patients. The CDR3 consists of 12 residues. From germline, CDR1 is SGDLS and CDR2 YYNGEE. Trimming pared 0 bases from V and 8 bases from J, leaving 6 bases between. The method was immunoSEQ multiplex PCR; TCRdb's version includes in-frame clones alone and lacks a portion of them. The table shows about 140,000 clones, with roughly 94% occurring only once. The V gene is TRBV9, the J gene TRBJ2-1, with D maybe TRBD2 (5 bases). The clonotype comes from a man aged 35-49 years in good health. The sample was blood. CDR3 loop: CASSVVGDEQFF. The CDR3 DNA sequence: TGTGCCAGCAGCGTAGTCGGGGATGAGCAGTTCTTC. Supplemented by reference TRBV9 and TRBJ2-1, the full variable domain reads DSGVTQTPKHLITATGQRVTLRCSPRSGDLSVYWYQQSLDQGLQFLIQYYNGEERAKGNILERFSAQQFPDLHSELNLSSLELGDSALYFCASSVVGDEQFFGPGTRLTVL.